This section outlines one T cell receptor beta chain sequence together with its context. Its antigen target is currently unknown. Per-base qualities were not stored, and no clone one base away is much larger. Library construction relied on the immunoSEQ multiplex PCR assay. For the multiplex PCR, a mixture combining 60 forward primers for TCR Vbeta segments and 13 reverse primers for TCR Jbeta segments was used. The CDR3 region of rearranged TCR beta genes was amplified from genomic DNA with a multiplex PCR assay. On the Illumina HiSeq System, the amplified TCR beta libraries were sequenced as 87-base-pair reads. In the authors' own workflow: In a later analysis, approximately 74 million unique TCR beta chains were counted across the roughly 700 repertoires, and roughly 11 million of these chains were shared by at least two donors. Raw reads were error-corrected and collapsed into unique sequences by a nearest-neighbor algorithm in which closely related sequences were merged to remove PCR and sequencing errors. V, D and J gene segments were assigned by aligning CDR3 sequences to IMGT reference sequences. Each retained sequence needed at least a six-nucleotide match to both a V gene segment and a J gene segment. A rearrangement counted as productive if the CDR3 had no stop codons and remained in frame with V and J, and every other rearrangement counted as non-productive. Following IMGT convention, CDR3 was defined as the stretch from the second conserved V-encoded cysteine to the conserved J-encoded phenylalanine. The earlier analysis of about 530 of the donors excluded any sequence lacking an unambiguous match to a single V gene segment. In an earlier analysis of roughly 500 of the donors, V segments were called functional above 56.7% productive rearrangements and were called segregating when the between-donor standard deviation exceeded 5%. To diagnose cytomegalovirus status from the catalog of TCR beta chain sequences, a statistical classification framework was built. V and J gene assignment, in a later analysis, came from comparing TCR nucleotide sequences with IMGT/GENE-DB human TR gene sequences. In a later analysis, CDR3 sequences and most-parsimonious VDJ recombination scenarios were assigned using the TCRdist pipeline. In a later analysis, every TCR beta chain was defined by the combination of its CDR3 amino acid sequence and its V-gene family, and reads without a unique V-gene family were dropped. To address suspected cross-contamination and a sequencing artifact, a later analysis removed several hundred highly shared, low-generation-probability nucleotide sequences. In a later analysis, a clonal expansion index was calculated for each public chain from normalized within-repertoire ranks of inferred template counts. In a later analysis, generation probabilities were computed using a VDJ recombination model fitted to out-of-frame rearrangements, and the results were checked against IGoR. In a later analysis, hypergeometric tests were used to score TCR-TCR, TCR-HLA and TCR-CMV co-occurrence, with a repertoire-size bias correction applied to TCR pairs. False discovery rates were estimated in a later analysis by permuting HLA or CMV assignments 20 times. In a later analysis, co-occurring TCRs were grouped using DBSCAN, with TCRdist sequence similarity added in when clustering inside HLA-allele-positive subsets. Co-occurrence clustering excluded repertoires with fewer than 30,000 or more than 120,000 public chains, plus five with anomalous nucleotide sharing. The source is immuneACCESS, and TCRdb retained only in-frame sequences with V and J called. Part of the clones is not carried over; for the studies checked, unresolved V genes explain less than half of this, and the remainder is unexplained. V, J and clone size are those of that table, while D and trimming were read from the DNA. The sample includes some 220,000 clones, with roughly 79% observed a single time. The ten largest clones add up to approximately 0.62% of the sample.

The source of the sample is a study of cytomegalovirus exposure and HLA in healthy donors (dated by TCRdb to the late 2010s). The study in broad terms: In an earlier analysis of roughly 500 of the donors, 250 to 350 Gb of sequence data and some 100 million unique TCR beta sequences from 150 million to 200 million T cells were reported. Roughly 300 gigabases of sequencing data and roughly 90 million unique TCR sequences were included in an early release covering about 620 HLA-typed donors. Among the roughly 370 genotyped donors, 75% to 90% belonged to the genetic ancestry cluster associated with self-reported Caucasian donors. The study aimed to test whether cataloging public T cell receptors could reveal signatures of past pathogen exposure. The study profiled the T cell repertoires of around 700 subjects by immunosequencing and related them to cytomegalovirus serostatus. Besides the first cohort of roughly 660 subjects, a separate validation cohort made up of about 120 different subjects was used. High-throughput TCR immunosequencing, statistical association of individual TCRs with disease status, and machine learning were combined to predict cytomegalovirus infection status. To study patterns of TCR occurrence, a later analysis re-analyzed previously published TCR beta repertoires from under 750 donors and added high-resolution HLA genotyping. In the later analysis, no new phenotypic data were used to find candidate immune exposures; instead, reliance was placed on TCR beta sequences and their occurrence across donors. An earlier analysis of 587 of the donors used high-throughput TCR beta sequencing to judge whether each TCR beta V gene segment behaved as functional or pseudogenic. Donor age, sex, ethnicity and CMV serostatus were collected together with the repertoire data. In a later genetic analysis, genome-wide SNP genotypes for about three fifths of the roughly 670 donors were used, and that subset was treated as a discovery cohort. All discovery cohort repertoires had been generated using a single sequencing platform. HLA typing included class I and class II loci at four-digit resolution. The number of donors typed differed by locus, with about 629-630 for A, B, C, DRB1 and DQB1, approximately 500 for DQA1, some 570 for DPA1, and around 460 for DPB1. Four to six DR-DQ haplotypes were handled as single units for association and clustering, since linkage in the cohort was strong. Among several hundred genotyped donors of the cohort, an average of about 220,000 unique TCR beta nucleotide sequences was sequenced per donor, of which about 19% were non-productive. Broad study findings and their caveats: A few of the identified cytomegalovirus-associated TCR beta chains were confirmed in vitro to be specific for cytomegalovirus antigens. For the cohort, immune exposure information was limited to CMV serostatus. Most CMV-associated TCR beta chains appeared to be HLA-restricted in a later analysis, and the HLA associations seemed to be driven largely by CMV exposure. In a later analysis, TCR association rates were found to vary across HLA loci, with the most associated TCRs seen for DRB1 alleles and the fewest for HLA-C alleles. In a later analysis, 15,000 to 20,000 TCR beta sequences were associated with specific HLA alleles at a false discovery rate of 0.05. Compared with the roughly 670-donor mean, donors in an Asian-associated ancestry cluster had fewer N-insertions in productive TCRs, according to a later genetic analysis. Correlated functional status among segregating V segments might reflect linkage disequilibrium, but an unknown experimental factor could not be ruled out. In a later genetic analysis, a missense DCLRE1C variant was associated with V-gene and J-gene trimming of TCR beta chains, and the association was replicated in an independent cohort. Presence/absence analyses assumed roughly uniform sequencing depth across donors, an assumption that may not hold. A cluster of highly shared sequence variants was judged likely to represent a technical artifact of the sequencing pipeline. Several of the top co-occurrence clusters appeared to be linked to parvovirus B19, influenza, CMV and Epstein-Barr virus, according to a later analysis. When HLA alleles, especially DR and DQ, strongly co-occurred, TCR associations were difficult to assign to individual alleles. In a later analysis, HLA-associated TCR beta chains showed more clonal expansion and lower generation probabilities than non-associated chains that were equally common. This cohort had only TCR beta chains sequenced, and the lack of alpha or paired-chain data limited which features could be detected. A further reported finding was that TCR beta sequences accurately predicted the HLA-A and HLA-B alleles for most subjects in the first cohort. The authors suggested that the approach could potentially be extended to other disease states and immunological phenotypes. While some public TCRs were present in many individuals, most TCR sequences turned up only very rarely across donors. In the study, some 160 TCR beta chains were listed as associated with cytomegalovirus. HLA typing was unavailable for some donors at each locus, so association tests used only the typed subset. In both the original and validation cohorts, the classifier was reported to diagnose cytomegalovirus status with high specificity and sensitivity. Approximately 16 rarely observed V segments, including chromosome 9 orphons, were excluded from the earlier analysis of a few hundred of the donors because counts were too low. Some IMGT-functional V segments, including TRBV6-2 and TRBV6-3, could not be told apart with the 87-base-pair reads, so those segments were excluded. In an earlier analysis of approximately 590 of the donors, most TCR beta V segments appeared in productive rearrangements about 87% or about 30% of the time, broadly matching IMGT annotations.

Including cysteine and phenylalanine, the CDR3 has 18 amino acids. Only the CDR3 DNA stays, 54 bases, in frame from base 1. Trimmed from V: 4 bases; trimmed from J: 9 bases; junction bases lacking a gene match: 22. Looking up the germline V gene yields CDR1 SGHTS and CDR2 YDEGEE. The cohort comprised some 730 healthy bone marrow donors. At the time of sampling, every cohort member was nominally healthy, though immune exposures that went unrecorded were likely present. The donor tested CMV seronegative, placing the donor among the 350 to 400 seronegative members of the cohort. Every donor gave a peripheral blood sample, and the peripheral blood mononuclear cells from that sample were used for TCR beta sequencing. The Qiagen DNeasy Blood Extraction Kit was used to extract genomic DNA from the blood cell samples.

Rearrangement joined TRBV5-8 to TRBJ1-5, and 7 junction bases match TRBD1. Sequenced input: PBMCs. The source of this sequence is a woman in her 40s in good health and CMV-seronegative. In nucleotide form, the sequence is TGTGCCAGCAGCATTGGGACAGCCTCCGACTTATCAGGAGGGCCCCAGCATTTT. This yields the protein CASSIGTASDLSGGPQHF.